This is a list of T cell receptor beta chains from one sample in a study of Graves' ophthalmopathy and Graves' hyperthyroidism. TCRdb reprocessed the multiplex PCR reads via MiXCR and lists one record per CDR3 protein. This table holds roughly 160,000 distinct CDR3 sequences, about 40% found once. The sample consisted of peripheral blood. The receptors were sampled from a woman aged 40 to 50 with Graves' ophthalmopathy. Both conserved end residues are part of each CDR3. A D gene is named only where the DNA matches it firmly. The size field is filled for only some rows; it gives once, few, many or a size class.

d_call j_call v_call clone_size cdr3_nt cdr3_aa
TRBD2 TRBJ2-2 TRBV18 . TGTGCCAGCTCAGCGACCGGGACTAGCGGGAGTAGGACCGGGGAGCTGTTTTTT CASSATGTSGSRTGELFF
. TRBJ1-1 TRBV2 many TGTGCCAGCATTCTGAGCGGGTTGAACACTGAAGCTTTCTTT CASILSGLNTEAFF
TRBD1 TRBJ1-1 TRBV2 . TGTGCCAGCAGTGGAGATAAGGGGGCGCTTACTGAAGCTTTCTTT CASSGDKGALTEAFF
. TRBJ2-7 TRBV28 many TGTGCCAGCTCATTCCTCGGACGTATGGCCTACGAGCAGTACTTC CASSFLGRMAYEQYF
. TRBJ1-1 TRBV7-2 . TGTGCCAGCAGCCCCACCGGCAGGGCTGGGGGAGCTTTCTTT CASSPTGRAGGAFF
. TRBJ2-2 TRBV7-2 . TGTGCCAGCAGCCCGAGGTGGGGCACCGGGGAGCTGTTTTTT CASSPRWGTGELFF
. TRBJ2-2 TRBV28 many TGTGCCAGCAGTTTCTGGACCCGGGCGAGCACCGGGGAGCTGTTTTTT CASSFWTRASTGELFF
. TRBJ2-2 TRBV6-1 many TGTGCCAGCGCCCCGCAGGCTACCGGGGAGCTGTTTTTT CASAPQATGELFF
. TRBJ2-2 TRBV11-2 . TGTGCCAGCAGCTTCACAGGGACCGGGGAGCTGTTTTTT CASSFTGTGELFF
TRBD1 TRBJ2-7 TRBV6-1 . TGTGCCAGCACCTCAAAGTCCGGGACAGGGGGCAACGAGCAGTACTTC CASTSKSGTGGNEQYF
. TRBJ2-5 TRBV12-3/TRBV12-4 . TGTGCCAGCAGTTTAAGCACGCGAGAAGAGACCCAGTACTTC CASSLSTREETQYF
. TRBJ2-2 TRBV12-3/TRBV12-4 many TGTGCCAGCAGTTTATTCCCTAAATACACCGGGGAGCTGTTTTTT CASSLFPKYTGELFF
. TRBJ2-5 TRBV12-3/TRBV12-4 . TGTGCCAGCAGTGAATCGGCCAGGGGCCAAGAGACCCAGTACTTC CASSESARGQETQYF
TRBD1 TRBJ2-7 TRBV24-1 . TGTGCCACCAGTGATTCGCGCAGGGACAGGGTTTTGTGGTACTTC CATSDSRRDRVLWYF
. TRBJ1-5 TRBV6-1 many TGTGCCAGCAGCTCGGGGGGGGATAGCCAGCCCCAGCATTTT CASSSGGDSQPQHF
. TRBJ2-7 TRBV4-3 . TGCGCCAGCAGCCAAGATGGCGGCTACGAGCAGTACTTC CASSQDGGYEQYF
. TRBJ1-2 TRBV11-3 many TGTGCCAGCCCACTCCGGACAGATAACTATGGCTACACCTTC CASPLRTDNYGYTF
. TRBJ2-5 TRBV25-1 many TGTGCCAGCAGTGAGGGCGGTTGGGCTAGCCGAGAGATCCAGTACTTC CASSEGGWASREIQYF
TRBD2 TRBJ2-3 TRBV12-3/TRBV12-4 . TGTGCCAGCAGTTCGACTAGCGGGATCACAGATACGCAGTATTTT CASSSTSGITDTQYF
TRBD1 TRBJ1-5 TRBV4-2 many TGTGCCAGCAGCCAAGAGGACAGGGAGGATCAGCCCCAGCATTTT CASSQEDREDQPQHF
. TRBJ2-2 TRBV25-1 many TGTGCCAGCAGTGAAATTTATAACGGGGAGCTGTTTTTT CASSEIYNGELFF
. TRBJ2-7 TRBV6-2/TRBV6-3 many TGTGCCAGCAGTTACGGTTCGGAAGCCACCTACGAGCAGTACTTC CASSYGSEATYEQYF
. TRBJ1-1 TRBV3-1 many TGTGCCAGCAGCCAAGATATGCTGAACACTGAAGCTTTCTTT CASSQDMLNTEAFF
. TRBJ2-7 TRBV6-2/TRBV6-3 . TGTGCCAGCAGCCCAGGGTTTACCTACGAGCAGTACTTC CASSPGFTYEQYF
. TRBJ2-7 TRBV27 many TGTGCCAGCAGTTTATTGGGGGGACAACCCTACGAGCAGTACTTC CASSLLGGQPYEQYF
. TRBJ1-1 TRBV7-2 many TGTGCCAGCAGCCAGTCCAGGGTGTACACTGAAGCTTTCTTT CASSQSRVYTEAFF
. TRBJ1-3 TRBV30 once TGTGCCCGGGGAAGAAAGACAGCTGGAAACACCATATATTTT CARGRKTAGNTIYF
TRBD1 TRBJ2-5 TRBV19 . TGCGCCAGTAGTCCCAGGACAGGGCTGAGAGAGACCCAGTACTTC CASSPRTGLRETQYF
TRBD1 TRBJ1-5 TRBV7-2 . TGTGCCAGCAGCATGCGGACAGGGAAGGGGCAGCCCCAGCATTTT CASSMRTGKGQPQHF
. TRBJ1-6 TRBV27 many TGTGCCAGCAGTTTATCGGATGGCTCACCCCTCCACTTT CASSLSDGSPLHF
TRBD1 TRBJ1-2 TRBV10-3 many TGTGCCATCAGTGAGTTTTCCCCCGGGACAGGGCGCGGCTACACCTTC CAISEFSPGTGRGYTF
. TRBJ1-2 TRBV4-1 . TGCGCCAGCAGCCAAGGGGAGGGGCTGGACTATGGCTACACCTTC CASSQGEGLDYGYTF
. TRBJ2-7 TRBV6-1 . TGTGCCAGCAGTGAACCAGGGTACTACGAGCAGTACTTC CASSEPGYYEQYF
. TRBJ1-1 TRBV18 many TGTGCCAGCTCGCTCTCGGACAGCTACGAAGCTTTCTTT CASSLSDSYEAFF
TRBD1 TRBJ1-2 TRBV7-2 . TGTGCCAGCAGCCCTGACAGGGGGTCTGATGGCTACACCTTC CASSPDRGSDGYTF
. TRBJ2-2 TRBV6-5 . TGTGCCAGCAGTTACTCGTACTGGGACACCGGGGAGCTGTTTTTT CASSYSYWDTGELFF
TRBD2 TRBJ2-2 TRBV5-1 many TGCGCCAGCAGCTTGGAGTCAGGGAGGGCCACCGGGGAGCTGTTTTTT CASSLESGRATGELFF
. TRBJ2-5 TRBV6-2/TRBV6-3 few TGTGCCAGCAAACAAGGGTACCAAGAGACCCAGTACTTC CASKQGYQETQYF
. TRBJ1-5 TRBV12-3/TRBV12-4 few TGTGCCAGCAGTCTCCCCGGACGGCAGCCCCAGCATTTT CASSLPGRQPQHF
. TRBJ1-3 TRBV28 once TGTGCCAGCAGTTACCCCCTCTCGCCAGGGTTCGGAAACACCATATATTTT CASSYPLSPGFGNTIYF
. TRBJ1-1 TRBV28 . TGTGCCAGCGGTGAAATCAGGGTGAACACTGAAGCTTTCTTT CASGEIRVNTEAFF
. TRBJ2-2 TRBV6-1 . TGTGCCAGCGGTGAGGCCGGGGAGCTGTTTTTT CASGEAGELFF
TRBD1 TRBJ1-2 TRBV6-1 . TGTGCCAGCAGCCCCGGACAGGGTAGTCACTATGGCTACACCTTC CASSPGQGSHYGYTF
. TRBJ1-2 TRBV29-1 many TGCAGCGTTGATAGGGGCCTGGGCTCCTATGGCTACACCTTC CSVDRGLGSYGYTF
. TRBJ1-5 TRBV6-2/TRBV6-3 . TGTGCCAGCACCACCCAACTTGAGCATCCCCAGCATTTT CASTTQLEHPQHF
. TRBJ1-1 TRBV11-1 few TGTGCCAGCAGCTTAAGTGGAGGCAGGGCGAACACTGAAGCTTTCTTT CASSLSGGRANTEAFF
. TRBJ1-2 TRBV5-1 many TGCGCCAGCAGCTATGAGACGGGTGGCGGCTACACCTTC CASSYETGGGYTF
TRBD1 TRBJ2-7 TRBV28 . TGTGCCAGCAGTTCAACGGGACAGGGCTACGAGCAGTACTTC CASSSTGQGYEQYF
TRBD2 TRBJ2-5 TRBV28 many TGTGCCAGCAGTTTAAAGGTCCGGCGGGAGGAGAGAGAGACCCAGTACTTC CASSLKVRREERETQYF
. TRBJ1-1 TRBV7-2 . TGTGCCAGCAGCTCCATGTTACAGAAAAACACTGAAGCTTTCTTT CASSSMLQKNTEAFF